A single sample gave rise to the 8 T cell receptor beta chains below, sequenced in a study of T-cell memory formation after mild COVID-19. TCRdb itself ran the 5' RACE reads through MiXCR, one entry per CDR3 protein. Of 400,000 to 500,000 distinct CDR3 sequences in the sample, roughly a quarter were seen once. Sequenced sample: PBMCs or a T cell subset sorted from them (not recorded which). The source of these receptors is an adult woman who had mild COVID-19 (a few samples of this study predate the infection). Cell type and time point are not known.

The chain carries TRBV14 and TRBJ2-4; D gene uncertain. Germline CDR1 reads SGHDN; CDR2 reads FVKESK. The CDR3 totals 14 residues. Trimming removed 0 bases at V and 9 bases at J, with 12 bases between. Written as DNA, the CDR3 is TGTGCCAGCAGCCAAGAACCAGTCACAGCCATTCAGTACTTC. It is translated as CASSQEPVTAIQYF.

This chain connects TRBV24-1 to TRBJ2-7; D is unresolved. V was pared by 3 bases and J by 5 bases, with 16 bases between. In germline, CDR1 is KGHDR, CDR2 SFDVKD. The CDR3 loop spans 15 amino acids. CDR3 DNA: TGTGCCACCAGTGATCGGCGCCAACCCTCTGACGAGCAGTACTTC. This translates into CATSDRRQPSDEQYF.

The J gene is TRBJ2-4, the V gene TRBV12-3 or TRBV12-4, with TRBD2 matching 10 bases. The J segment lost 2 bases and the V segment lost 8 bases, leaving 3 bases of the junction unmatched. This CDR3 region has 14 residues. The CDR3 loop reads CASQAGGSKNIQYF. As DNA, the CDR3 is TGTGCCAGCCAAGCGGGAGGGTCCAAAAACATTCAGTACTTC.

This clonotype came up many times. The V and J genes are TRBV7-9 and TRBJ2-7, with a possible D match to TRBD1 (7 bases). In germline, CDR1 is SEHNR, CDR2 FQNEAQ (reference sequence). The CDR3 is made up of 15 amino acids. Trimming left V 5 bases short and J 7 bases short, with 21 bases between. CDR3 sequence reads: CASSDTNEGAGEQYF. CDR3 nucleotides: TGTGCCAGCAGCGACACAAATGAGGGGGCGGGGGAGCAGTACTTC.

The J gene is TRBJ1-6, the V gene TRBV18; D possibly corresponds to TRBD1 (6 bases). The CDR3 has 13 amino acids. The V end was cut by 5 bases, the J end by 7 bases, with 9 bases between. From germline, CDR1 is KGHSH and CDR2 LQKENI. The CDR3 sequence is CASSTGRNSPLHF. CDR3 sequence (DNA): TGTGCCAGCTCAACAGGGAGGAATTCACCCCTCCACTTT.

This clonotype was found a few times. This chain uses TRBV4-1 with TRBJ1-1; D call uncertain. The germline gives CDR1 MGHRA, CDR2 YSYEKL. This CDR3 is 14 amino acids long. V lost 0 bases and J 6 bases, leaving 11 bases between the germline ends. Here the CDR3 DNA reads TGCGCCAGCAGCCAAGACCAGGTCGAGGCTGAAGCTTTCTTT. It yields the protein CASSQDQVEAEAFF.

The chain uses TRBV12-3 or TRBV12-4 and TRBJ2-7, with D hard to call. Trimming shortened V by 11 bases and J by 9 bases, and 11 bases separated the two germline ends. This CDR3 region has 9 residues. The CDR3 sequence: CAVGRPQYF. As DNA, the CDR3 is TGTGCCGTCGGGCGGCCGCAGTACTTC.

The genes are TRBV2 and TRBJ2-1, with 9 bases matching TRBD2. Germline V gives CDR1 SNHLY, CDR2 FYNNEI. CDR3 length equals 15 residues. The V segment lost 8 bases and the J segment 7 bases; nucleotides outside the gene matches: 12. CDR3 DNA: TGTGCCAGCCGTTTCTGGACTAGCGCTTCGAATGAGCAGTTCTTC. Its protein is CASRFWTSASNEQFF.